This T cell receptor (beta chain) is drawn from a study of blood T cell repertoires in COVID-19. In the study overall: Material from acute and convalescent COVID-19 was sourced from the United States, Italy and Spain.

TCRdb's table, derived via immunoSEQ multiplex PCR, lists solely in-frame clones and lacks some. The table lists around 310,000 clones, 70% to 90% of them singletons, with 9.5% to 15% in the top ten. The CDR3 extends over 14 amino acids. The germline V gene encodes CDR1 GTSNPN and CDR2 SVGIG (reference sequence). V lost 4 bases and J lost 3; bases outside the gene matches: 8. Sequencing was performed on peripheral blood. J is TRBJ2-7 and V is TRBV30; 8 bases line up with TRBD2. The receptor's source is a woman aged 55-75 years with acute or convalescent COVID-19. The CDR3: CAWTDNAGGYEQYF. The CDR3 nucleotides are TGTGCCTGGACCGACAATGCGGGAGGCTACGAGCAGTACTTC.